The next 31 T cell receptor beta chains were all read from a single sample in a study of cytomegalovirus exposure and HLA in healthy donors. Some clones are missing from TCRdb's copy, which holds only in-frame ones; the method was immunoSEQ multiplex PCR. The sample consists of some 49,000 clones, around nine tenths of them appearing once. The specimen sequenced was PBMCs. Receptors originate from a man aged 18 to 35 in good health and CMV-seronegative.

The V and J genes are TRBV27 and TRBJ2-5, with D perhaps TRBD1 (5 bases). Trimming removed 4 bases at V and 7 bases at J, with 13 bases between. This CDR3 spans 13 amino acids. CDR1 is MNHEY, CDR2 SMNVEV, per germline (reference sequence). CDR3 sequence reads: CASSSGLRGTQYF. CDR3 in DNA: TGTGCCAGCAGTTCGGGTCTAAGGGGGACCCAGTACTTC.

This clone was counted between two and nine times. The genes are TRBV5-1 and TRBJ2-7, with 10 bases matching TRBD2. Germline V gene lookup returns CDR1 SGHRS and CDR2 YFSETQ. The V and J ends lost 0 bases and 3 bases, in that order; junction bases with no gene match: 6. The CDR3 sequence is 16 residues long. CDR3 loop: CASSLARASGSYEQYF. The CDR3 DNA reads as TGCGCCAGCAGCTTGGCGCGGGCTAGCGGGAGCTACGAGCAGTACTTC.

This clone was observed a few times. The V gene is TRBV10-3, the J gene TRBJ2-7, with 9 bases fitting TRBD1. Germline loops: CDR1 ENHRY, CDR2 SYGVKD. This CDR3 region has 14 residues. The trim removed 6 bases at V and 5 bases at J, leaving 8 bases unmatched. This chain's CDR3 is CAIRAGQGEHEQYF. CDR3 sequence (DNA): TGTGCCATCAGGGCGGGACAGGGTGAGCACGAGCAGTACTTC.

This sequence joins TRBV9 and TRBJ2-3; 13 nucleotides match TRBD2. Germline CDR1 and CDR2: SGDLS and YYNGEE. Germline trimming cut 3 bases from V and 1 base from J; bases unmatched to any gene: 5. The CDR3 loop spans 17 amino acids. The CDR3 DNA sequence: TGTGCCAGCAGCGCCCTAGGGACTAGCGGGGGCACAGATACGCAGTATTTT. This sequence encodes CASSALGTSGGTDTQYF. The full variable domain, its missing parts supplied by reference TRBV9 and TRBJ2-3, is DSGVTQTPKHLITATGQRVTLRCSPRSGDLSVYWYQQSLDQGLQFLIQYYNGEERAKGNILERFSAQQFPDLHSELNLSSLELGDSALYFCASSALGTSGGTDTQYFGPGTRLTVL.

The rearrangement uses TRBV5-1 and TRBJ2-1; D is perhaps TRBD2 (6 bases). The V gene's germline CDR1 is SGHRS and CDR2 YFSETQ. Between the trimmed V and J ends, which lost 6 bases and 0 bases, there was a span of 16 bases. The CDR3 runs 16 residues. The CDR3 loop is CASNAPGRSSYNEQFF. The DNA of the CDR3 is TGCGCCAGCAACGCCCCGGGGAGGAGCTCCTACAATGAGCAGTTCTTC.

The chain links TRBV27 to TRBJ1-2, with a weak D call TRBD1 (5 bases). V was cut by 3 bases and J by 6 bases, with 17 bases left in between. The CDR3 loop spans 15 amino acids. Germline V gene data show CDR1 as MNHEY and CDR2 as SMNVEV (reference sequence). CDR3 sequence: CASSLGGMTINGYTF. The CDR3 DNA follows: TGTGCCAGCAGTTTGGGGGGGATGACTATAAATGGCTACACCTTC.

This chain links TRBV9 with TRBJ2-7, with 7 positions matching TRBD1. This CDR3 has 16 amino acids. Germline CDR1 is SGDLS and CDR2 is YYNGEE. With V trimmed by 3 bases and J by 0 bases, 9 bases remained unmatched. CDR3 in amino acids: CASSGGTVSSSYEQYF. CDR3 nucleotides: TGTGCCAGCAGCGGGGGGACAGTTTCTAGCTCCTACGAGCAGTACTTC. Full variable domain (rest looked up from reference TRBV9 and TRBJ2-7): DSGVTQTPKHLITATGQRVTLRCSPRSGDLSVYWYQQSLDQGLQFLIQYYNGEERAKGNILERFSAQQFPDLHSELNLSSLELGDSALYFCASSGGTVSSSYEQYFGPGTRLTVT.

The V call is TRBV2, the J call TRBJ2-5; 9 bases are shared with TRBD2. The CDR3 length is 16 residues. The germline V gene encodes CDR1 SNHLY and CDR2 FYNNEI. V lost 2 bases and J lost 1; bases outside the gene matches: 5. The CDR3 sequence: CASSELAGGPQETQYF. Here the CDR3 DNA reads TGTGCCAGCAGTGAATTGGCGGGAGGGCCCCAAGAGACCCAGTACTTC.

This clone was observed a single time. J is TRBJ2-5 and V is TRBV27; 9 bases fit TRBD2. J gave up 5 bases and V 6 bases, and 10 bases lay outside the gene matches. From germline, CDR1 is MNHEY and CDR2 SMNVEV (reference sequence). The CDR3 has 15 residues. CDR3: CASRASWAGGETQYF. As DNA, the CDR3 is TGTGCCAGCAGGGCATCTTGGGCGGGAGGGGAGACCCAGTACTTC.

The chain links TRBV6-6 to TRBJ2-3, with D perhaps TRBD2 (6 bases). The CDR3 contains 14 residues. Per the germline V gene, CDR1 is MNHNY and CDR2 is SVGAGI (reference sequence). V lost 0 bases and J lost 5, with 9 bases in between. CDR3 sequence reads: CASSYSSGRDTQYF. The CDR3 nucleotides are TGTGCCAGCAGTTACTCATCCGGGAGAGATACGCAGTATTTT.

The V call is TRBV2, the J call TRBJ1-5, with a tentative D call TRBD1 (6 bases). This CDR3 contains 15 residues. The germline gives CDR1 SNHLY, CDR2 FYNNEI. V lost 6 bases to trimming and J lost 0 bases, with 12 bases between them. The CDR3 coding sequence is TGTGCCAGCAGGAGGACAGCGATTAGCAATCAGCCCCAGCATTTT. Protein sequence: CASRRTAISNQPQHF.

V is TRBV15 and J is TRBJ2-7, with 9 nucleotides matching TRBD2. The CDR3 length is 15 residues. The germline gives CDR1 LNHNV, CDR2 YYDKDF (reference sequence). V lost 3 bases to trimming and J lost 3 bases; unmatched junction nucleotides: 6. The CDR3 loop is CATSRDSGGIYEQYF. The CDR3 DNA reads as TGTGCCACCAGCAGGGACAGCGGGGGGATCTACGAGCAGTACTTC. Full variable domain (remainder filled in from reference TRBV15 and TRBJ2-7): DAMVIQNPRYQVTQFGKPVTLSCSQTLNHNVMYWYQQKSSQAPKLLFHYYDKDFNNEADTPDNFQSRRPNTSFCFLDIRSPGLGDTAMYLCATSRDSGGIYEQYFGPGTRLTVT.

The J gene is TRBJ1-4, the V gene TRBV7-6, with 9 bases fitting TRBD1. V lost 3 bases, J lost 6 bases, and 8 bases stayed unmatched. The V gene's germline CDR1 is SGHVS and CDR2 FNYEAQ. The CDR3 has 16 amino acids. The CDR3 nucleotides are TGTGCCAGCAGCTTGAAGCCGGGACAGGGCCATGAAAAACTGTTTTTT. Protein: CASSLKPGQGHEKLFF. The whole variable domain, filled in from reference TRBV7-6 and TRBJ1-4, reads GAGVSQSPRYKVTKRGQDVALRCDPISGHVSLYWYRQALGQGPEFLTYFNYEAQQDKSGLPNDRFSAERPEGSISTLTIQRTEQRDSAMYRCASSLKPGQGHEKLFFGSGTQLSVL.

The chain is built from TRBV19 and TRBJ2-3; 15 bases are a match to TRBD2. CDR1 is LNHDA, CDR2 SQIVND, per germline (reference sequence). The V segment lost 2 bases and the J segment 6 bases; nucleotides outside the gene matches: 6. There are 17 residues in the CDR3. The CDR3: CASSIIGLAGGVDTQYF. CDR3 sequence (DNA): TGTGCCAGTAGTATAATCGGACTAGCGGGAGGGGTGGATACGCAGTATTTT.

The chain combines TRBV28 with TRBJ2-1; 8 nucleotides agree with TRBD1. Germline V gives CDR1 MDHEN, CDR2 SYDVKM. CDR3 size: 15 residues. Losses at the gene ends were 4 bases for V and 4 bases for J; bases not matched to a gene: 6. The CDR3 reads CASSSGQGAYNEQFF. The CDR3 nucleotides read TGTGCCAGCAGTTCGGGGCAGGGGGCGTACAATGAGCAGTTCTTC.

The V gene is TRBV10-2, the J gene TRBJ2-5; no firm D call. V lost 6 bases and J lost 0, with 5 bases in between. Germline CDR1 reads WSHSY; CDR2 reads SAAADI. CDR3 length: 12 residues. The CDR3 protein is CASRNYQETQYF. DNA of the CDR3: TGCGCCAGCAGGAACTACCAAGAGACCCAGTACTTC.

J is TRBJ2-6 and V is TRBV5-1, with D possibly TRBD2 on 5 matching bases. The ends were cut back, 0 bases at V and 4 bases at J, with 8 bases in the middle. The CDR3 totals 15 residues. CDR1 and CDR2 from the germline V gene are SGHRS and YFSETQ. The CDR3 DNA is TGCGCCAGCAGCTTGGACGGGGTAGGGGCCAACGTCCTGACTTTC. It codes for CASSLDGVGANVLTF.

V gene TRBV7-2 combines with J gene TRBJ1-5; tentatively, D is TRBD1 (5 bases). CDR1 SGHTA and CDR2 FQGNSA come from the germline V gene. V lost 5 bases and J 4 bases, leaving 12 bases between the germline ends. The CDR3 sequence is 14 residues long. CDR3 in amino acids: CASSPGGRNQPQHF. In nucleotides, the CDR3 is TGTGCCAGCAGCCCCGGGGGGAGGAATCAGCCCCAGCATTTT.

CDR3 nucleotide sequence: TGCGCCAGCAGCCAAGAACAGAGTTACAATGAGCAGTTCTTC. Translated, it gives CASSQEQSYNEQFF. The chain is built from TRBV4-1 and TRBJ2-1, with D hard to call. The CDR3 covers 14 residues. The germline CDR1 and CDR2 sequences are MGHRA and YSYEKL. Between the trimmed V and J ends, which lost 0 bases and 4 bases, there was a span of 7 bases.

CDR3 protein: CASSKTDTQYF. In nucleotides, the CDR3 is TGTGCCAGCAGCAAAACAGATACGCAGTATTTT. The rearrangement links TRBV2 to TRBJ2-3, with D uncertain. In germline, CDR1 is SNHLY, CDR2 FYNNEI. The CDR3 is 11 residues long. The germline V and J ends were trimmed by 6 bases and 3 bases, with 4 bases remaining between them.

The V call is TRBV4-2, the J call TRBJ2-1; the D gene is possibly TRBD2 (5 bases). The CDR3 spans 14 residues. Trimming shortened V by 5 bases and J by 8 bases, and 16 bases separated the two germline ends. Germline CDR1 is LGHNA and CDR2 is YNFKEQ. CDR3 residues: CASSATGLMHEQFF. In DNA, the CDR3 is TGTGCCAGCAGCGCAACGGGATTGATGCATGAGCAGTTCTTC.

The rearrangement uses TRBV7-2 and TRBJ2-5; 11 bases match TRBD1. The CDR3 totals 15 residues. Trimming removed 0 bases from V and 5 bases from J; junction bases left unmatched: 2. The germline V gene has CDR1 SGHTA and CDR2 FQGNSA. The CDR3 DNA follows: TGTGCCAGCAGCTTAGCGGGGACAGGGGGTGAGACCCAGTACTTC. It yields the protein CASSLAGTGGETQYF.

J is TRBJ2-3 and V is TRBV7-8, with 8 bases fitting TRBD1. Germline V gene sequence: CDR1 SGHVS, CDR2 FQNEAQ. J lost 4 bases, V lost 4 bases, and 4 bases had no gene match. The CDR3 covers 14 residues. CDR3 coding DNA: TGTGCCAGCAGCTCGGACAGGGAGGCAGATACGCAGTATTTT. Protein: CASSSDREADTQYF.

V usage is TRBV29-1 and J usage is TRBJ2-7, with 7 bases fitting TRBD2. V dropped 7 bases and J dropped 3; count of bases not matched to a gene: 3. The CDR3 consists of 11 residues. Germline CDR1 is SQVTM and CDR2 is ANQGSEA. This CDR3 is CSGGSGYEQYF. CDR3 DNA: TGCAGCGGCGGGAGTGGCTACGAGCAGTACTTC.

This sequence joins TRBV7-9 and TRBJ2-3; D is unresolved. This CDR3 has 17 amino acids. Trimming cost V 2 bases and J 0 bases, with 15 bases left between them. The germline CDR1 and CDR2 sequences are SEHNR and FQNEAQ (reference sequence). The CDR3 DNA reads as TGTGCCAGCAGCTTACCTTCGCCAGCGAAGAGCACAGATACGCAGTATTTT. This encodes CASSLPSPAKSTDTQYF. The full variable domain, in which reference TRBV7-9 and TRBJ2-3 provide the parts outside the CDR3, is DTGVSQNPRHKITKRGQNVTFRCDPISEHNRLYWYRQTLGQGPEFLTYFQNEAQLEKSRLLSDRFSAERPKGSFSTLEIQRTEQGDSAMYLCASSLPSPAKSTDTQYFGPGTRLTVL.

The chain employs TRBV5-6 and TRBJ2-3, with 8 bases aligning to TRBD2. Germline V gene data show CDR1 as SGHDT and CDR2 as YYEEEE. The trim removed 4 bases at V and 2 bases at J, leaving 6 bases unmatched. The CDR3 extends over 15 amino acids. The CDR3 spells CASSREGLYTDTQYF. As DNA, the CDR3 is TGTGCCAGCAGCCGGGAGGGACTTTACACAGATACGCAGTATTTT.

The chain links TRBV7-8 to TRBJ1-3; a possible D gene is TRBD1 (5 bases). The CDR3 consists of 16 residues. Trimming stripped 2 bases from V and 0 bases from J, with 11 bases between. Germline values: CDR1 SGHVS, CDR2 FQNEAQ. DNA for the CDR3: TGTGCCAGCAGCTTATATCAGGGTAACTCTGGAAACACCATATATTTT. Translated, it gives CASSLYQGNSGNTIYF.

The chain combines TRBV4-2 with TRBJ2-2, with D possibly matching TRBD2 (6 bases). Trimming removed 0 bases from V and 4 bases from J, with 12 bases in between. Germline loops: CDR1 LGHNA, CDR2 YNFKEQ. There are 16 residues in the CDR3. Written as DNA, the CDR3 is TGTGCCAGCAGCCAAGAAAGGGGAGGTCTCACCGGGGAGCTGTTTTTT. It encodes CASSQERGGLTGELFF.

V and J are TRBV2 and TRBJ2-1, with 8 positions matching TRBD2. The V gene's germline CDR1 is SNHLY and CDR2 FYNNEI. Trimming removed 7 bases from V and 9 bases from J; junction bases left unmatched: 11. This CDR3 comprises 14 residues. The chain's CDR3 is CASNPGGGDGEQFF. The CDR3 DNA is TGTGCCAGCAACCCGGGGGGGGGTGATGGTGAGCAGTTCTTC.

CDR3 nucleotide sequence: TGTGCCAGCTCACCTCAGAGGACAGGATCGGTTACAACTGAAGCTTTCTTT. As protein: CASSPQRTGSVTTEAFF. The V and J genes are TRBV18 and TRBJ1-1, with 7 bases fitting TRBD1. Germline V gene sequence: CDR1 KGHSH, CDR2 LQKENI. The length of the CDR3 is 17 residues. The trim removed 3 bases at V and 5 bases at J, leaving 15 bases unmatched.

In DNA, the CDR3 is TGTGCCAGCAGCTTACAGTCGGGATCGGGAAACACCATATATTTT. It translates to CASSLQSGSGNTIYF. The chain employs TRBV7-8 and TRBJ1-3; D ambiguous. The CDR3 covers 15 residues. Germline V lookup: CDR1 SGHVS, CDR2 FQNEAQ. Trimming removed 2 bases at V and 4 bases at J, with 12 bases between.